This is a list of T cell receptor beta chains from one sample in a study of cytomegalovirus exposure and HLA in healthy donors. TCRdb's copy holds only in-frame clones and misses some; the assay was immunoSEQ multiplex PCR. The table lists fewer than 250,000 clones, around 81% of them singletons. The sample taken for sequencing was PBMCs. The receptors originated from a man aged 18 to 29 in good health and CMV-seronegative. CDR3s include the opening cysteine and the closing phenylalanine or tryptophan. The D gene is left open where the match is weak. Where a row states a size, it is once, few, many or the class of an expanded clone; other rows omit it.

j_call: TRBJ2-5
d_call: TRBD2
clone_size: once
v_call: TRBV4-1
cdr3_aa: CASSQDRLARQTQYF
cdr3_nt: TGCGCCAGCAGCCAAGATCGACTAGCGCGGCAGACCCAGTACTTC

j_call: TRBJ2-7
d_call: NA
clone_size: NA
v_call: TRBV6-1
cdr3_aa: CASSDREQYF
cdr3_nt: TGTGCCAGCAGTGACCGCGAGCAGTACTTC

j_call: TRBJ1-2
d_call: NA
clone_size: once
v_call: TRBV6-5
cdr3_aa: CASSEGQIYGYTF
cdr3_nt: TGTGCCAGCAGCGAAGGACAGATCTATGGCTACACCTTC

j_call: TRBJ2-5
d_call: TRBD1
clone_size: once
v_call: TRBV10-3
cdr3_aa: CAISLNPGQGIETQYF
cdr3_nt: TGTGCCATCAGTCTTAACCCGGGACAGGGGATAGAGACCCAGTACTTC

j_call: TRBJ1-5
d_call: NA
clone_size: NA
v_call: TRBV9
cdr3_aa: CASSVGPGQNQPQHF
cdr3_nt: TGTGCCAGCAGCGTAGGTCCAGGTCAAAATCAGCCCCAGCATTTT

j_call: TRBJ2-7
d_call: TRBD1
clone_size: NA
v_call: TRBV2
cdr3_aa: CASKGTGDSYEQYF
cdr3_nt: TGTGCCAGCAAAGGGACAGGGGACTCCTACGAGCAGTACTTC

j_call: TRBJ1-5
d_call: NA
clone_size: few
v_call: TRBV6-4
cdr3_aa: CASSETQENQPQHF
cdr3_nt: TGTGCCAGCAGTGAAACACAGGAGAATCAGCCCCAGCATTTT

j_call: TRBJ2-7
d_call: NA
clone_size: few
v_call: TRBV18
cdr3_aa: CASSPPAPGPKVEGTCEQYF
cdr3_nt: TGTGCCAGCTCACCACCGGCTCCAGGTCCGAAAGTTGAGGGGACTTGCGAGCAGTACTTC

j_call: TRBJ2-3
d_call: NA
clone_size: NA
v_call: TRBV4-3
cdr3_aa: CASSQTSDTLSRDTQYF
cdr3_nt: TGCGCCAGCAGCCAAACCTCGGACACCCTAAGTAGAGATACGCAGTATTTT

j_call: TRBJ2-4
d_call: NA
clone_size: NA
v_call: TRBV27
cdr3_aa: CASSTLGQPFNIQYF
cdr3_nt: TGTGCCAGCAGCACCCTGGGGCAGCCCTTTAACATTCAGTACTTC

j_call: TRBJ1-4
d_call: TRBD1
clone_size: NA
v_call: TRBV10-1
cdr3_aa: CASSDGGTGDEKLFF
cdr3_nt: TGCGCCAGCAGCGACGGCGGGACAGGGGATGAAAAACTGTTTTTT

j_call: TRBJ2-1
d_call: TRBD2
clone_size: NA
v_call: TRBV6-5
cdr3_aa: CASRRTSGVHNEQFF
cdr3_nt: TGTGCCAGCAGGCGGACTAGCGGGGTCCACAATGAGCAGTTCTTC